Sequencing of this TCR beta chain was carried out in a study of tumor-infiltrating lymphocytes in primary liver carcinoma. Overall study findings and caveats: Significantly larger top-250-clone fractions were found in tumors than in blood (p = 0.039).

TCR beta cDNA was made from 450 to 550 ng total RNA with a constant-region primer. Three-round nested multiplex PCR performed with slightly modified ARM-PCR produced the TCR beta libraries. TCRdb analysed the multiplex PCR reads with MiXCR anew, one entry per CDR3 protein. This sample yields hundreds of thousands of distinct CDR3 sequences, of which over 55% are seen a single time; approximately 9% belongs to the top ten. This clonotype was observed a handful of times. What it binds is unknown. The junction does not match germline at one end; this may be a read error. Unsorted whole blood yielded blood RNA, and germline DNA was extracted as well. Infection with HBV was chronic in patients; they were treatment-naive. Sequencing input: peripheral blood. The origin of this receptor is a man in his forties or fifties with primary liver carcinoma and hepatitis B virus infection.

CDR3 nucleotides: TGCAGCGTCCCCCCTAGCGGGAGTAACAATGAGCAGCTCTTC. Amino acid sequence: CSVPPSGSNNEQLF. The chain recombines TRBV29-1 with TRBJ2-1; 10 nucleotides agree with TRBD2. Per the germline V gene, CDR1 is SQVTM and CDR2 is ANQGSEA. This CDR3 has 14 residues.